Here is one T cell receptor beta chain with its context. The repertoire was sequenced with immunoSEQ multiplex PCR; TCRdb's copy has only in-frame clones and lacks some. The sample lists about 380,000 clones, roughly 94% seen once, with around 0.018% in the top ten. This sample stems from a study of shared T cell receptors in the human thymus. V was trimmed by 3 bases and J by 5 bases, leaving 13 bases between them. This CDR3 region has 14 residues. CDR1 and CDR2 from the germline V gene are SNHLY and FYNNEI. The sample was thymocytes. This chain joins TRBV2 and TRBJ1-2; no firm D call. The source is a human donor. The CDR3 DNA reads as TGTGCCAGCAGTGAGTGGCAGGACGCTTATGGCTACACCTTC. Its protein product is CASSEWQDAYGYTF.